These T cell receptor beta chains were read from a single sample in a study of blood T cell repertoires in COVID-19. The assay was immunoSEQ multiplex PCR, and TCRdb's table has in-frame clones only and misses some. The profile covers hundreds of thousands of clones, with about 89% appearing a single time and about 8% taken by the ten largest. The sample was peripheral blood. Every receptor here comes from a woman between 45 and 65 years old who had recovered from COVID-19. Both conserved end residues are part of each CDR3. The D gene is left open where the match is weak. Size tells how often a clone was seen (once, few, many) or the class of an expanded clone, and some rows leave it out.

>TRBD2|TRBJ2-6|TRBV9|NA
CASSPGGAGANVLTF
TGTGCCAGCAGCCCTGGGGGGGCTGGGGCCAACGTCCTGACTTTC
>NA|TRBJ1-4|TRBV2|NA
CASSEGWGRSEKLFF
TGTGCCAGCAGTGAGGGATGGGGGCGTAGTGAAAAACTGTTTTTT
>TRBD1|TRBJ1-6|TRBV19|NA
CASSISMTGVHSPLHF
TGTGCCAGTAGTATAAGTATGACAGGGGTACATTCACCCCTCCACTTT
>NA|TRBJ1-6|TRBV3-1/TRBV3-2|once
CASSLQGIGDSPLHF
TGTGCCAGCAGCCTACAGGGAATTGGCGATTCACCCCTCCACTTT
>NA|TRBJ2-7|TRBV30|NA
CAWSGLTTKQYF
TGTGCCTGGAGTGGGTTGACAACCAAGCAGTACTTC
>TRBD1|TRBJ2-1|TRBV5-1|NA
CASSLTTGDSYNEQFF
TGCGCCAGCAGCCTAACCACAGGGGACTCCTACAATGAGCAGTTCTTC
>NA|TRBJ2-7|TRBV7-9|NA
CASSLGDTYEQYF
TGTGCCAGCAGCTTAGGGGACACCTACGAGCAGTACTTC
>NA|TRBJ2-2|TRBV30|NA
CAWSVLQVTGELFF
TGTGCCTGGAGTGTTTTGCAGGTCACCGGGGAGCTGTTTTTT
>NA|TRBJ1-1|TRBV28|NA
CASSPPRGLNTEAFF
TGTGCCAGCAGTCCACCCAGGGGACTAAACACTGAAGCTTTCTTT
>NA|TRBJ1-2|TRBV20-1|NA
CSARGGGGYTF
TGCAGTGCCCGTGGTGGAGGCGGCTACACCTTC
>TRBD2|TRBJ2-7|TRBV19|NA
CASSIDRTSGYEQYF
TGTGCCAGTAGTATAGATCGGACTAGCGGCTACGAGCAGTACTTC
>NA|TRBJ1-1|TRBV7-9|NA
CASSLYPGTLNTEAFF
TGTGCCAGCAGCCTTTACCCCGGGACACTGAACACTGAAGCTTTCTTT
>NA|TRBJ1-2|TRBV2|NA
CASSETTGYNYGYTF
TGTGCCAGCAGCGAAACGACAGGTTATAACTATGGCTACACCTTC
>NA|TRBJ2-5|TRBV19|NA
CASSIVVQLQETQYF
TGTGCCAGTAGTATAGTAGTACAGCTCCAAGAGACCCAGTACTTC
>NA|TRBJ1-4|TRBV7-3|NA
CASSLTGAANEKLFF
TGTGCCAGCAGCTTAACGGGGGCGGCTAATGAAAAACTGTTTTTT
>NA|TRBJ2-6|TRBV10-1|once
CASSDTVSGANVLTF
TGCGCCAGCAGTGATACAGTTTCTGGGGCCAACGTCCTGACTTTC
>NA|TRBJ1-1|TRBV7-2|NA
CASSLGGGATFF
TGTGCCAGCAGCTTAGGGGGGGGCGCAACTTTCTTT
>NA|TRBJ1-1|TRBV2|NA
CASSSGLHTEAFF
TGTGCCAGCAGTTCAGGGTTACACACTGAAGCTTTCTTT
>NA|TRBJ2-5|TRBV20-1|NA
CSQGGQETQYF
TGCAGCCAAGGGGGCCAAGAGACCCAGTACTTC
>TRBD2|TRBJ2-1|TRBV6-5|NA
CASSLWTSEYNEQFF
TGTGCCAGCAGTTTATGGACTAGCGAATACAATGAGCAGTTCTTC
>TRBD1|TRBJ2-5|TRBV6-5|once
CASSDSGTAKETQYF
TGTGCCAGCAGTGACTCCGGGACAGCGAAAGAGACCCAGTACTTC
>TRBD2|TRBJ2-7|TRBV9|once
CASSAGLAGGPAYEQYF
TGTGCCAGCAGCGCTGGACTAGCGGGAGGGCCCGCCTACGAGCAGTACTTC
>NA|TRBJ2-3|TRBV19|few
CASRLGLNTDTQYF
TGTGCCAGTAGGCTGGGACTTAACACAGATACGCAGTATTTT
>TRBD1|TRBJ2-5|TRBV4-1|NA
CASSEGQYQETQYF
TGCGCCAGCAGCGAGGGACAGTACCAAGAGACCCAGTACTTC
>NA|TRBJ2-1|TRBV6-4|NA
CASSNGLGDEQFF
TGTGCCAGCAGCAACGGACTCGGTGATGAGCAGTTCTTC
>NA|TRBJ1-4|TRBV3-1/TRBV3-2|NA
CASSHAGVISEKLFF
TGTGCCAGCAGCCATGCCGGGGTAATTAGCGAAAAACTGTTTTTT
>NA|TRBJ1-2|TRBV28|NA
CASSLPRVGYTF
TGTGCCAGCAGTTTACCCCGGGTTGGCTACACCTTC